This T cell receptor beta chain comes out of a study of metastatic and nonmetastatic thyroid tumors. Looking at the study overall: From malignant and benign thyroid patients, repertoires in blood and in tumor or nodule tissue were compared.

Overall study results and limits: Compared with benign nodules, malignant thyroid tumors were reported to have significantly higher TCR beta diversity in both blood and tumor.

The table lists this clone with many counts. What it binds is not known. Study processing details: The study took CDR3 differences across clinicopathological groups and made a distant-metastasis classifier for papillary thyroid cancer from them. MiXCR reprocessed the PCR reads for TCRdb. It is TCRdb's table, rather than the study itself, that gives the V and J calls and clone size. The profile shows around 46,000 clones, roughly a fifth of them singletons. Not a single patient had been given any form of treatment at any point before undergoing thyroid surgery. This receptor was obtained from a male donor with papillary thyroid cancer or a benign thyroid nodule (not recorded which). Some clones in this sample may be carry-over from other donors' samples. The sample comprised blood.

The CDR3 sequence is CASSLGTGVDGYTF. In nucleotides, the CDR3 is TGCGCCAGCAGCTTGGGAACAGGGGTGGATGGCTACACCTTC. The chain recombines TRBV5-1 with TRBJ1-2, with 7 bases matching TRBD1. The germline gives CDR1 SGHRS, CDR2 YFSETQ. The CDR3 is 14 residues long. The ends lost 0 bases at V and 6 bases at J; junction bases unmatched: 5.